The 32 T cell receptor beta chains below were found in one sample sequenced in a study of blood T cell repertoires in COVID-19. Assay: immunoSEQ multiplex PCR; the TCRdb copy retains only in-frame clones and omits some. The sample has around 100,000 clones, 86% seen once. The sequencing input was peripheral blood. These receptor sequences come from a man aged 35-49 years with acute or convalescent COVID-19.

This sequence joins TRBV5-4 and TRBJ1-2; tentatively, D is TRBD1 (6 bases). V lost 4 bases and J lost 6, with 13 bases in between. Germline V CDR1 and CDR2: SGHNT, YYREEE (reference sequence). The CDR3 has 13 amino acids. CDR3 amino acids: CASSLVTGNGYTF. DNA for the CDR3: TGTGCCAGCAGCCTAGTTACAGGGAATGGCTACACCTTC.

The rearrangement joins TRBV7-9 to TRBJ2-5; D gene unclear. The V end lost 5 bases, the J end lost 7 bases, and 11 bases lay between the germline ends. The CDR3 totals 12 residues. CDR1 SEHNR and CDR2 FQNEAQ come from the germline V gene (reference sequence). The DNA of the CDR3 is TGTGCCAGCAGCGACCTGCAGCGGACCCAGTACTTC. Its translation is CASSDLQRTQYF.

The table lists this clone with a count of one. The chain employs TRBV11-2 and TRBJ1-1; 11 bases align to TRBD1. V dropped 5 bases and J dropped 10; count of bases not matched to a gene: 9. This CDR3 comprises 14 residues. Germline loops: CDR1 SGHAT, CDR2 FQNNGV. CDR3 nucleotides: TGTGCCAGCAGCCAAGGACAGGGGGCATCCGGAGCTTTCTTT. Encoded protein: CASSQGQGASGAFF.

The rearrangement uses TRBV9 and TRBJ1-1; D not resolved. The CDR3 totals 15 residues. The V gene's germline CDR1 is SGDLS and CDR2 YYNGEE. Trimming shortened V by 0 bases and J by 4 bases, and 13 bases separated the two germline ends. The chain's CDR3 is CASSVGSNPGTEAFF. The CDR3 bases are TGTGCCAGCAGCGTAGGGAGTAACCCGGGCACTGAAGCTTTCTTT. Full variable domain (missing parts from reference TRBV9 and TRBJ1-1): DSGVTQTPKHLITATGQRVTLRCSPRSGDLSVYWYQQSLDQGLQFLIQYYNGEERAKGNILERFSAQQFPDLHSELNLSSLELGDSALYFCASSVGSNPGTEAFFGQGTRLTVV.

This clone was picked up one time. V usage is TRBV5-1 and J usage is TRBJ1-1; 11 bases align to TRBD1. After removal of 2 bases from V and 5 bases from J, the junction contained 5 bases not matched to a gene. The germline gives CDR1 SGHRS, CDR2 YFSETQ. The CDR3 sequence is 15 residues long. The CDR3: CASSFRTGGWTEAFF. DNA for the CDR3: TGCGCCAGCAGCTTTAGGACAGGGGGCTGGACTGAAGCTTTCTTT.

The chain combines TRBV14 with TRBJ1-1; 10 nucleotides agree with TRBD1. Germline-derived CDR1 and CDR2 are SGHDN and FVKESK. The junction had 9 bases not matched to a gene; V was cut back by 1 base and J by 13 bases. The CDR3 consists of 14 residues. The CDR3 reads CASSQVGTGVDVFF. The CDR3 nucleotides are TGTGCCAGCAGCCAAGTAGGGACAGGGGTAGATGTTTTCTTT.

This sequence joins TRBV4-1 and TRBJ2-3; 9 nucleotides agree with TRBD2. V shed 6 bases, J shed 6 bases, and the junction held 13 bases outside the gene matches. This CDR3 has 16 residues. CDR1 is MGHRA and CDR2 is YSYEKL in the germline V gene. The CDR3 region has the DNA TGCGCCAGCAGTCCTCTTATGGCGGGAGGGCCGGATACGCAGTATTTT. Residues: CASSPLMAGGPDTQYF.

V and J are TRBV4-2 and TRBJ2-2; 7 nucleotides align to TRBD2. With V trimmed by 4 bases and J by 3 bases, 8 bases remained unmatched. This CDR3 contains 16 residues. Germline V lookup: CDR1 LGHNA, CDR2 YNFKEQ. CDR3 residues: CASSRSRGTYTGELFF. CDR3 DNA: TGTGCCAGCAGCCGGTCGCGGGGGACCTACACCGGGGAGCTGTTTTTT.

This chain joins TRBV30 and TRBJ1-2, with D tentatively TRBD1 (6 bases). The V end lost 6 bases, the J end lost 1 base, and 21 bases lay between the germline ends. The CDR3 sequence is 16 residues long. Germline V gene sequence: CDR1 GTSNPN, CDR2 SVGIG (reference sequence). CDR3 residues: CACLGSDSVLNYGYTF. DNA for the CDR3: TGTGCCTGCCTCGGGTCGGACAGCGTTCTTAACTATGGCTACACCTTC.

This clone showed up just a few times. The chain carries TRBV6-1 and TRBJ2-1, with TRBD2 matching over 10 bases. The CDR3 totals 15 residues. Germline values: CDR1 MNHNS, CDR2 SASEGT. Trimming at V came to 1 base and at J to 6 bases, leaving 3 bases not matched to a gene. DNA of the CDR3: TGTGCCAGCAGTGAAGAGCGGGGGGGCAGCAATGAGCAGTTCTTC. Amino acids: CASSEERGGSNEQFF.

The gene calls are TRBV12-3 or TRBV12-4 and TRBJ2-2; a possible D gene is TRBD1 (5 bases). Between the trimmed V and J ends, which lost 2 bases and 5 bases, there was a span of 6 bases. The CDR3 length is 13 residues. CDR3 sequence reads: CASSLRGTGELFF. The DNA of the CDR3 is TGTGCCAGCAGTTTAAGGGGTACCGGGGAGCTGTTTTTT.

On this clone: The sample contains more than one DNA sequence encoding this CDR3. CDR3 sequence: CASSSRTGSYNEQFF. The DNA of the CDR3 is TGTGCCAGCAGCTCCCGGACAGGTTCCTACAATGAGCAGTTCTTC. The chain is built from TRBV11-3 and TRBJ2-1; the match to TRBD1 covers 7 bases. Germline CDR1 and CDR2: SGHNT and YENEEA. The ends lost 4 bases at V and 1 base at J; junction bases unmatched: 4. The CDR3 totals 15 residues.

The chain links TRBV7-2 to TRBJ2-3; D gene unclear. The CDR3 extends over 14 amino acids. CDR1 and CDR2 from the germline V gene are SGHTA and FQGNSA. V was pared by 4 bases and J by 1 base, with 9 bases between. The CDR3 region has the DNA TGTGCCAGCAGCTCCAGGCCGCGCACAGATACGCAGTATTTT. Protein: CASSSRPRTDTQYF. Using reference TRBV7-2 and TRBJ2-3 for the parts outside the CDR3, the full variable domain is GAGVSQSPSNKVTEKGKDVELRCDPISGHTALYWYRQSLGQGLEFLIYFQGNSAPDKSGLPSDRFSAERTGGSVSTLTIQRTQQEDSAVYLCASSSRPRTDTQYFGPGTRLTVL.

This chain joins TRBV6-1 and TRBJ2-1, with D hard to call. CDR1 MNHNS and CDR2 SASEGT come from the germline V gene. This CDR3 is 15 amino acids long. Trimming left V 2 bases short and J 0 bases short, with 8 bases between. The CDR3 region is CASSELVSSYNEQFF. CDR3 DNA: TGTGCCAGCAGTGAATTAGTGAGCTCCTACAATGAGCAGTTCTTC.

The V call is TRBV19, the J call TRBJ1-3; D is possibly TRBD1 (6 bases). The V gene's germline CDR1 is LNHDA and CDR2 SQIVND (reference sequence). The CDR3 loop spans 16 amino acids. V was trimmed by 2 bases and J by 0 bases, leaving 11 bases between them. CDR3 nucleotide sequence: TGTGCCAGTAGTATACCGAGACAGGCCTCTGGAAACACCATATATTTT. Protein product: CASSIPRQASGNTIYF.

The chain is built from TRBV4-2 and TRBJ2-3, with TRBD2 matching 8 bases. The trim removed 4 bases at V and 4 bases at J, leaving 7 bases unmatched. The germline V gene encodes CDR1 LGHNA and CDR2 YNFKEQ. CDR3 length: 15 residues. CDR3 DNA: TGTGCCAGCAGCCCCCCCGGGGGGGCACCAGATACGCAGTATTTT. This encodes CASSPPGGAPDTQYF.

This chain uses TRBV30 with TRBJ2-2, with D unresolved. From germline, CDR1 is GTSNPN and CDR2 SVGIG (reference sequence). V lost 4 bases, J lost 2 bases, and 8 bases lay in between. This CDR3 has 13 residues. This chain's CDR3 is CAWTSLNTGELFF. The DNA of the CDR3 is TGTGCCTGGACTAGTCTAAACACCGGGGAGCTGTTTTTT.

To note about this clone: This same CDR3 is encoded by further DNA sequences in the sample. J is TRBJ2-7 and V is TRBV5-6; 8 bases agree with TRBD2. The CDR3 is 14 residues long. J lost 2 bases, V lost 4 bases, and 5 bases had no gene match. Germline CDR1 SGHDT, CDR2 YYEEEE. CDR3 protein: CASSLSGTTYEQYF. CDR3 nucleotide sequence: TGTGCCAGCAGCCTTAGCGGGACCACCTACGAGCAGTACTTC. The full variable domain, rest sourced from reference TRBV5-6 and TRBJ2-7, is DAGVTQSPTHLIKTRGQQVTLRCSPKSGHDTVSWYQQALGQGPQFIFQYYEEEERQRGNFPDRFSGHQFPNYSSELNVNALLLGDSALYLCASSLSGTTYEQYFGPGTRLTVT.

The V and J genes are TRBV5-4 and TRBJ2-5; TRBD2 agrees at 9 bases. Per the germline V gene, CDR1 is SGHNT and CDR2 is YYREEE (reference sequence). V dropped 0 bases and J dropped 2; count of bases not matched to a gene: 5. The CDR3 spans 16 residues. The chain's CDR3 is CASSLGPSGVQETQYF. The CDR3 region has the DNA TGTGCCAGCAGCTTGGGGCCTAGCGGGGTTCAAGAGACCCAGTACTTC.

J is TRBJ2-3 and V is TRBV7-2, with D tentatively TRBD2 (6 bases). V lost 1 base, J lost 6 bases, and 20 bases lay in between. CDR1 is SGHTA and CDR2 is FQGNSA in the germline V gene. The CDR3 contains 17 residues. CDR3 residues: CASSLDGGTSLDDTQYF. The CDR3 nucleotides read TGTGCCAGCAGCTTAGATGGTGGGACTTCACTTGATGATACGCAGTATTTT. Based on the CDR3 plus reference TRBV7-2 and TRBJ2-3, the full variable domain is GAGVSQSPSNKVTEKGKDVELRCDPISGHTALYWYRQSLGQGLEFLIYFQGNSAPDKSGLPSDRFSAERTGGSVSTLTIQRTQQEDSAVYLCASSLDGGTSLDDTQYFGPGTRLTVL.

This rearrangement joins TRBV6-5 to TRBJ1-5; D gene uncertain. V lost 4 bases, J lost 2 bases, and 6 bases lay in between. The CDR3 has 13 residues. Germline CDR1 MNHEY, CDR2 SVGAGI. This CDR3 is CASSFTGNQPQHF. CDR3 DNA: TGTGCCAGCAGTTTTACGGGCAATCAGCCCCAGCATTTT.

The gene calls are TRBV30 and TRBJ1-1; D gene uncertain. Between the trimmed V and J ends, which lost 1 base and 5 bases, there was a span of 8 bases. The CDR3 runs 12 residues. Germline V gene sequence: CDR1 GTSNPN, CDR2 SVGIG (reference sequence). Here the CDR3 reads CAWSARWTEAFF. In DNA, the CDR3 is TGTGCCTGGAGTGCCCGGTGGACTGAAGCTTTCTTT. Variable domain in full (rest from reference TRBV30 and TRBJ1-1): SQTIHQWPATLVQPVGSPLSLECTVEGTSNPNLYWYRQAAGRGLQLLFYSVGIGQISSEVPQNLSASRPQDRQFILSSKKLLLSDSGFYLCAWSARWTEAFFGQGTRLTVV.

The chain couples TRBV6-5 to TRBJ2-2, with D maybe TRBD2 (6 bases). Per germline, CDR1 MNHEY and CDR2 SVGAGI. With 6 bases removed from V and 5 bases from J, the gap between germline ends came to 16 bases. The length of the CDR3 is 15 residues. The DNA for the CDR3 is TGTGCCAGCAGGCCACACGGGAGCGGGACCGGGGAGCTGTTTTTT. Amino acid sequence: CASRPHGSGTGELFF.

In its sample, this clone was seen a few times. This chain uses TRBV19 with TRBJ1-4; TRBD1 agrees at 7 bases. CDR3 length: 15 amino acids. The germline V gene encodes CDR1 LNHDA and CDR2 SQIVND (reference sequence). Germline trimming cut 4 bases from V and 3 bases from J; bases unmatched to any gene: 5. This CDR3 is CASSTRTGSNEKLFF. CDR3 nucleotide sequence: TGTGCCAGTAGTACCCGGACAGGTTCTAATGAAAAACTGTTTTTT. The whole variable domain, remainder taken from reference TRBV19 and TRBJ1-4, is DGGITQSPKYLFRKEGQNVTLSCEQNLNHDAMYWYRQDPGQGLRLIYYSQIVNDFQKGDIAEGYSVSREKKESFPLTVTSAQKNPTAFYLCASSTRTGSNEKLFFGSGTQLSVL.

The chain has TRBV5-6 and TRBJ2-5; TRBD1 matches 10 bases. The CDR3 is made up of 15 amino acids. The V and J ends lost 3 bases and 5 bases, in that order; junction bases with no gene match: 7. Germline lookup yields CDR1 SGHDT and CDR2 YYEEEE. Here the CDR3 reads CASSYWTGGSETQYF. The CDR3 DNA reads TGTGCCAGCAGCTATTGGACAGGGGGTTCGGAGACCCAGTACTTC.

The chain combines TRBV7-9 with TRBJ2-1; 9 bases are shared with TRBD1. From germline, CDR1 is SEHNR and CDR2 FQNEAQ (reference sequence). This CDR3 is built from 15 residues. J was trimmed by 6 bases and V by 3 bases; bases with no gene match: 6. CDR3 sequence reads: CASSFGTGLSNEQFF. Written as DNA, the CDR3 is TGTGCCAGCAGCTTTGGGACAGGGCTTTCCAATGAGCAGTTCTTC.

The chain couples TRBV7-9 to TRBJ1-4, with 9 positions matching TRBD1. The CDR3 length is 16 residues. CDR1 SEHNR and CDR2 FQNEAQ come from the germline V gene (reference sequence). The V and J ends lost 5 bases and 1 base, in that order; junction bases with no gene match: 5. This CDR3 reads CASSEGQGGTNEKLFF. For the CDR3, the DNA is TGTGCCAGCAGCGAGGGACAGGGTGGAACTAATGAAAAACTGTTTTTT. Full variable domain (outside the CDR3, taken from reference TRBV7-9 and TRBJ1-4): DTGVSQNPRHKITKRGQNVTFRCDPISEHNRLYWYRQTLGQGPEFLTYFQNEAQLEKSRLLSDRFSAERPKGSFSTLEIQRTEQGDSAMYLCASSEGQGGTNEKLFFGSGTQLSVL.

This chain links TRBV4-2 with TRBJ2-2; perhaps TRBD2 as D (6 bases). CDR1 LGHNA and CDR2 YNFKEQ come from the germline V gene. Trimming removed 1 base at V and 6 bases at J, with 15 bases between. The CDR3 covers 16 residues. This CDR3 reads CASSQGAGISPGELFF. CDR3 coding DNA: TGTGCCAGCAGCCAAGGCGCGGGAATAAGTCCCGGGGAGCTGTTTTTT.

The chain employs TRBV9 and TRBJ2-1, with TRBD1 identical over 9 bases. Germline CDR1 reads SGDLS; CDR2 reads YYNGEE. CDR3 length equals 15 residues. Unmatched junction bases numbered 8, after V lost 3 bases and J lost 7 bases. The CDR3 DNA is TGTGCCAGCAGCGCTCACCCGGGACAGGGAAATGAGCAGTTCTTC. The encoded protein is CASSAHPGQGNEQFF.

The CDR3 nucleotides read TGTGCCAGCAGCCCCCTGGCGGGGCTGGCGGGCGGGGAGCTGTTTTTT. This sequence encodes CASSPLAGLAGGELFF. This chain joins TRBV7-8 and TRBJ2-2; D perhaps matches TRBD2 (6 bases). CDR1 is SGHVS, CDR2 FQNEAQ, per germline. The germline V and J ends were trimmed by 5 bases and 7 bases, with 20 bases remaining between them. This CDR3 has 16 amino acids.

This chain joins TRBV5-6 and TRBJ1-6; D call uncertain. This CDR3 has 15 residues. V was shortened by 1 base and J by 4 bases, with 9 bases between the two germline ends. The germline CDR1 and CDR2 sequences are SGHDT and YYEEEE. The CDR3 sequence: CASSLLNSYNSPLHF. The CDR3 DNA follows: TGTGCCAGCAGCTTGTTAAACAGTTATAATTCACCCCTCCACTTT.

This rearrangement joins TRBV7-2 to TRBJ1-3; 7 bases map to TRBD1. With 3 bases clipped from V and 1 base from J, the junction kept 9 bases outside the gene matches. The CDR3 totals 17 residues. CDR1 is SGHTA and CDR2 is FQGNSA in the germline V gene. CDR3 protein: CASSLSGQALSGNTIYF. CDR3 sequence (DNA): TGTGCCAGCAGCTTGTCAGGACAGGCCCTATCTGGAAACACCATATATTTT.